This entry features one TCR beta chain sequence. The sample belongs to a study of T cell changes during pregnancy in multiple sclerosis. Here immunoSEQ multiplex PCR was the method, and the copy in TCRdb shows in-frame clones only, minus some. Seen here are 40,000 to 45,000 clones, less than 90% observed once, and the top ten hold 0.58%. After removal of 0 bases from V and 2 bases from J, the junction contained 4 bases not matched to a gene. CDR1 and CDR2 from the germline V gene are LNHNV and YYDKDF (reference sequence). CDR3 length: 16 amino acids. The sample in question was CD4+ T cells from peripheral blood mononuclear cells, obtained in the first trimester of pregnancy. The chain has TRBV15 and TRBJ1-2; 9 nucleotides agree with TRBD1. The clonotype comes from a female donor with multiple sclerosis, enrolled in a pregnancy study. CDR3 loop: CATSRDYRGLNYGYTF. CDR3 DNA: TGTGCCACCAGCAGAGATTACAGGGGGCTGAACTATGGCTACACCTTC. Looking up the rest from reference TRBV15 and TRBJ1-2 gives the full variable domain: DAMVIQNPRYQVTQFGKPVTLSCSQTLNHNVMYWYQQKSSQAPKLLFHYYDKDFNNEADTPDNFQSRRPNTSFCFLDIRSPGLGDTAMYLCATSRDYRGLNYGYTFGSGTRLTVV.